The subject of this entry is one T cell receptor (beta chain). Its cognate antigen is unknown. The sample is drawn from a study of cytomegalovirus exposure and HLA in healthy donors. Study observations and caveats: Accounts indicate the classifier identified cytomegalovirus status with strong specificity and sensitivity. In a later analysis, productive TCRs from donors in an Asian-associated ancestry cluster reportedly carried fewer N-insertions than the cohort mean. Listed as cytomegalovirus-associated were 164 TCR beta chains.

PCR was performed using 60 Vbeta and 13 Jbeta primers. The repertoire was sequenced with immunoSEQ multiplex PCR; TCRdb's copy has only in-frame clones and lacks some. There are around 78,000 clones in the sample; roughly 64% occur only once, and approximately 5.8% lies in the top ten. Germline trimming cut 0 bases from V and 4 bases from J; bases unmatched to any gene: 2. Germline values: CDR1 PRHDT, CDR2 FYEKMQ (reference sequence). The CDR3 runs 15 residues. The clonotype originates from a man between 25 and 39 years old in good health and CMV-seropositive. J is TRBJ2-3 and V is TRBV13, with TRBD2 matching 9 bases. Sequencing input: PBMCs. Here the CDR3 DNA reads TGTGCCAGCAGCTTAGGATCTAGCGGGGCAGATACGCAGTATTTT. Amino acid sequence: CASSLGSSGADTQYF.